Each of the 17 T cell receptor beta chains below was sequenced from the same sample in a study of OX40 agonist ivuxolimab in advanced cancers. Clones were sequenced by immunoSEQ multiplex PCR, and TCRdb holds only the in-frame ones, with some missing. The sample yields about 76,000 clones, approximately 80% seen once. This specimen was CD4+ or CD8+ T cells sorted from blood, taken in a trial of the OX40 agonist ivuxolimab. The origin of the receptors is an adult with an advanced solid tumor such as melanoma, head and neck, liver or kidney cancer.

This clone was observed a handful of times. The chain uses TRBV30 and TRBJ1-5; D unresolved. The CDR3 loop spans 13 amino acids. Trimming took off 2 bases at V and 3 bases at J, with 8 bases between the two ends. Germline CDR1 is GTSNPN and CDR2 is SVGIG (reference sequence). CDR3 region: CAWSKGNNQPQHF. In DNA, the CDR3 is TGTGCCTGGAGTAAGGGCAACAATCAGCCCCAGCATTTT. The complete variable domain, with remaining parts taken from reference TRBV30 and TRBJ1-5, reads SQTIHQWPATLVQPVGSPLSLECTVEGTSNPNLYWYRQAAGRGLQLLFYSVGIGQISSEVPQNLSASRPQDRQFILSSKKLLLSDSGFYLCAWSKGNNQPQHFGDGTRLSIL.

V is TRBV4-3 and J is TRBJ2-5; TRBD1 aligns across 7 bases. The assigned J gene may be wrong: the sequence end matches TRBJ2-7 better. In germline, CDR1 is LGHNA, CDR2 YSLEER. This CDR3 comprises 16 residues. The CDR3 reads CASSQDPDRFSYEQYF. In DNA, the CDR3 is TGCGCCAGCAGCCAAGATCCGGACAGGTTCTCCTACGAGCAGTACTTC.

The V and J genes are TRBV10-3 and TRBJ1-3, with 8 nucleotides matching TRBD1. CDR1 and CDR2 from the germline V gene are ENHRY and SYGVKD. CDR3 length: 15 residues. The trim removed 2 bases at V and 4 bases at J, leaving 4 bases unmatched. The CDR3 here is CAISEGQGAGNTIYF. For the CDR3, the DNA is TGTGCCATCAGTGAGGGACAGGGAGCCGGAAACACCATATATTTT.

On this clone itself: Other nucleotide sequences in the sample specify the same CDR3. J is TRBJ1-5 and V is TRBV2, with a tentative D call TRBD1 (5 bases). The germline V gene encodes CDR1 SNHLY and CDR2 FYNNEI. There are 14 residues in the CDR3. V was cut by 3 bases and J by 2 bases, with 8 bases left in between. CDR3 region: CASSDRDRNQPQHF. CDR3 DNA: TGTGCCAGCAGTGACCGGGACCGCAATCAGCCCCAGCATTTT.

This clone occurred once. The rearrangement joins TRBV5-1 to TRBJ1-3; D remains unclear. The CDR3 runs to 16 residues. Germline V lookup: CDR1 SGHRS, CDR2 YFSETQ. V lost 2 bases, J lost 0 bases, and 12 bases lay in between. The CDR3, as DNA: TGCGCCAGCAGCTTTGGAGTTTATCTCTCTGGAAACACCATATATTTT. This encodes CASSFGVYLSGNTIYF.

V is TRBV4-3 and J is TRBJ2-7; D unresolved. Trimming took 0 bases from V and 3 from J, leaving 9 bases between them. Germline loops: CDR1 LGHNA, CDR2 YSLEER. The CDR3 has 14 residues. CDR3 sequence (DNA): TGCGCCAGCAGCCAAGAAGTGGCTTACTACGAGCAGTACTTC. This translates into CASSQEVAYYEQYF.

This rearrangement joins TRBV18 to TRBJ2-7; no definite D call. Germline CDR1 reads KGHSH; CDR2 reads LQKENI. Trimming took 0 bases from V and 0 from J, leaving 12 bases between them. The CDR3 totals 16 residues. In DNA form, the CDR3 reads TGTGCCAGCTCACCACCGACCGCGGTTAGCTCCTACGAGCAGTACTTC. Residues: CASSPPTAVSSYEQYF.

V and J are TRBV15 and TRBJ2-2; D gene unclear. V dropped 8 bases and J dropped 4 bases, with 14 bases sitting between them. This CDR3 spans 14 amino acids. Germline-derived CDR1 and CDR2 are LNHNV and YYDKDF (reference sequence). The DNA of the CDR3 is TGTGCCACCCATCAGCCCTCGGGCACCGGGGAGCTGTTTTTT. The encoded protein is CATHQPSGTGELFF.

This clone showed up just once. CDR3 coding DNA: TGTGCCAGCAGCTTATTGAACACTGAAGCTTTCTTT. This translates into CASSLLNTEAFF. The rearrangement links TRBV11-3 to TRBJ1-1, with no clear D. V was cut by 2 bases and J by 0 bases, with 1 base left in between. CDR1 and CDR2 (germline): SGHNT, YENEEA. CDR3 length: 12 amino acids.

V and J are TRBV15 and TRBJ2-5, with D perhaps TRBD2 (6 bases). Germline values: CDR1 LNHNV, CDR2 YYDKDF (reference sequence). The germline V and J ends were trimmed by 1 base and 2 bases, with 14 bases remaining between them. The length of the CDR3 is 16 residues. CDR3 residues: CATSRVGQGLQETQYF. Written as DNA, the CDR3 is TGTGCCACCAGCAGAGTGGGGCAGGGACTTCAAGAGACCCAGTACTTC.

This clone was found a few times. The V call is TRBV15, the J call TRBJ2-7; 7 bases agree with TRBD1. The CDR3 extends over 14 amino acids. Germline CDR1 LNHNV, CDR2 YYDKDF (reference sequence). The trim removed 5 bases at V and 3 bases at J, leaving 7 bases unmatched. CDR3 protein: CATSPDRRFYEQYF. In DNA form, the CDR3 reads TGTGCCACCAGCCCGGACAGGAGATTCTACGAGCAGTACTTC.

The genes are TRBV19 and TRBJ1-1; 9 positions agree with TRBD1. Trimming at V came to 4 bases and at J to 0 bases, leaving 6 bases not matched to a gene. The CDR3 totals 16 residues. CDR1 and CDR2 (germline): LNHDA, SQIVND (reference sequence). DNA for the CDR3: TGTGCCAGTAGTACGGACAGGGGACTCATGAACACTGAAGCTTTCTTT. It is translated as CASSTDRGLMNTEAFF.

The genes are TRBV19 and TRBJ1-1; 7 positions match TRBD1. CDR3 size: 14 residues. The germline V gene encodes CDR1 LNHDA and CDR2 SQIVND (reference sequence). With 1 base clipped from V and 1 base from J, the junction kept 0 bases outside the gene matches. The CDR3 sequence: CASSIGQGNTEAFF. DNA of the CDR3: TGTGCCAGTAGTATAGGACAGGGGAACACTGAAGCTTTCTTT.

V gene TRBV5-1 combines with J gene TRBJ2-3; D possibly corresponds to TRBD2 (5 bases). Germline V gene lookup returns CDR1 SGHRS and CDR2 YFSETQ. V was trimmed by 0 bases and J by 4 bases, leaving 9 bases between them. The CDR3 has 14 amino acids. CDR3 sequence: CASSLAQRADTQYF. The CDR3 DNA sequence: TGCGCCAGCAGCTTGGCCCAGAGGGCAGATACGCAGTATTTT.

The CDR3 DNA follows: TGTGCCAGCAGCGTGTCGGGCAGCTCTGGAAACACCATATATTTT. The encoded protein is CASSVSGSSGNTIYF. V gene TRBV9 combines with J gene TRBJ1-3; no definite D call. The CDR3 covers 15 residues. With 2 bases removed from V and 0 bases from J, the gap between germline ends came to 9 bases. Germline V gene sequence: CDR1 SGDLS, CDR2 YYNGEE.

V usage is TRBV18 and J usage is TRBJ1-2; D is unresolved. Germline-derived CDR1 and CDR2 are KGHSH and LQKENI. V was cut by 3 bases and J by 0 bases, with 11 bases left in between. The CDR3 sequence is 15 residues long. CDR3 amino acids: CASSPPPPANYGYTF. The CDR3 DNA sequence: TGTGCCAGCTCACCTCCGCCCCCTGCTAACTATGGCTACACCTTC.

The CDR3 region is CASSLGTGGSTEAFF. In DNA, the CDR3 is TGCGCCAGCAGCTTGGGGACAGGGGGGAGCACTGAAGCTTTCTTT. The chain links TRBV5-1 to TRBJ1-1; 10 bases align to TRBD1. V was clipped by 0 bases and J by 4 bases; unmatched bases: 3. The CDR3 runs to 15 residues. The germline V gene encodes CDR1 SGHRS and CDR2 YFSETQ.